The rows below give T cell receptor beta chains drawn from one sample of a study of tumor-infiltrating lymphocytes in primary liver carcinoma. MiXCR, applied by TCRdb to the multiplex PCR reads, yields one record per CDR3 protein. Of some 120,000 distinct CDR3 sequences in the sample, roughly three fifths were seen once. Source material: liver tumor tissue from sampling region 3. These receptors all come from a woman between 55 and 75 years old with primary liver carcinoma and hepatitis B virus infection. The CDR3 runs from the conserved cysteine through the conserved F or W. D genes are given only for firm matches. For some rows the clone size is stated as once, few or many, or as a class when expanded; others skip it.

cdr3_length	j_call	v_call	clone_size	d_call	cdr3_nt	cdr3_aa
14	TRBJ2-7	TRBV7-8	many	.	TGTGCCAGCAGCGTAGAGGGACAAACCTACGAGCAGTACTTC	CASSVEGQTYEQYF
13	TRBJ1-2	TRBV11-2	medium-sized	TRBD1	TGTGCCAGCAGCTTGGACAGGAACTATGGCTACACCTTC	CASSLDRNYGYTF
16	TRBJ2-5	TRBV2	.	TRBD2	TGTGCCAGCAGTGGGGGGGGACTAGCGGGAGGAGAGACCCAGTACTTC	CASSGGGLAGGETQYF
13	TRBJ2-2	TRBV6-5	.	.	TGTGCCGGCAGTTATCAGAAAACCGGGGAACTGTTTTTT	CAGSYQKTGELFF
15	TRBJ2-1	TRBV12-3/TRBV12-4	.	TRBD2	TGTGCCAGCAAGGTGGGTAGCGGGCACTACAATGAGGAGTTCTTC	CASKVGSGHYNEEFF
12	TRBJ2-1	TRBV10-3	.	.	TGTGCCATCAGTCAATTCAACCATGAGCAGTTCTTC	CAISQFNHEQFF
17	TRBJ1-1	TRBV7-9	many	.	TGTGCCAGCAGCCCCCGGGGGGGCGCGGTGTTGAACACTGAAGCTTTCTTT	CASSPRGGAVLNTEAFF
14	TRBJ2-3	TRBV6-5	.	.	TGTGCCAGCAGGTACCGACAGGACTCAGATACTCAGTATTTT	CASRYRQDSDTQYF
16	TRBJ2-3	TRBV11-2	.	TRBD1	TGTGCCAGCAGCTTAGTCGGACAGGATATCACAGATACGCAGTATTTT	CASSLVGQDITDTQYF
14	TRBJ2-7	TRBV6-6	many	TRBD1	TGTGCCAGCAGTTACGGACAGGGAACCTACGAGCAGTACTTC	CASSYGQGTYEQYF
13	TRBJ2-5	TRBV6-1	.	.	TGTTCCAGCAGAAGTTACCGGGTAGAGACCCAGTACTTC	CSSRSYRVETQYF
14	TRBJ2-7	TRBV12-3/TRBV12-4	.	.	TGTGCCAGTAGTCCCGGACACGGTACCTACGAGCAGTACTTC	CASSPGHGTYEQYF
13	TRBJ1-5	TRBV12-3/TRBV12-4	.	.	TGTGCCAGCAGCCTCATGGGACGGCAGCCCCAGCATTTT	CASSLMGRQPQHF
15	TRBJ1-1	TRBV11-3	once	.	TGTGCCAGCAGCTGGGGGACAACCGGTAGAACTGAAGCTTTCTTT	CASSWGTTGRTEAFF
13	TRBJ1-1	TRBV29-1	.	.	TGCGGTGTTGCCCTAATTTCGAACACTGAAGCTTTCTTT	CGVALISNTEAFF
15	TRBJ2-1	TRBV28	few	.	TGTGCCACCACACGTACCATGAGCTCCTACAATGAGCAGTTCTTC	CATTRTMSSYNEQFF
15	TRBJ1-5	TRBV15	.	TRBD1	TGTGCCACCAGCCCCAGGAGGACAGGGAATCAGCCCCAGCATTTT	CATSPRRTGNQPQHF
15	TRBJ2-3	TRBV7-8	many	.	TGTGCCAGCAGCCGCGACTTGGGCGGCACAGATACGCAGTATTTT	CASSRDLGGTDTQYF
12	TRBJ2-7	TRBV6-6	few	.	TGTGCCAGCTGTTACAGGGACTACGAGCAGTACTTC	CASCYRDYEQYF
15	TRBJ2-1	TRBV6-5	.	TRBD2	TGTGTCAGCAGTTACAGCGGGAGGCTCGGCATTGAGCAGTTCTTC	CVSSYSGRLGIEQFF
12	TRBJ2-1	TRBV7-8	.	.	TGTGCCAGCAGCTTAGGTCATAGCGAGCGGTTCTTC	CASSLGHSERFF
14	TRBJ1-5	TRBV6-5	many	.	TGTGCCAGCAGTTACTCCACAAGTTATCAGCCCCAGCATTTT	CASSYSTSYQPQHF
15	TRBJ2-5	TRBV6-5	.	.	TGTGCCAGCAGTTACTCGTATGAGGGAGGAGAGACCCAGTACTTC	CASSYSYEGGETQYF
16	TRBJ1-2	TRBV6-1	many	TRBD1	TGTGCCAGCAGTTTCACAGGGGGCCAGTTTAACTATGGCTACACCTTC	CASSFTGGQFNYGYTF
11	TRBJ2-1	TRBV11-3	few	.	TGTGTCAGTAGCCTCGGGGTTTTCAGGTTCTTC	CVSSLGVFRFF
16	TRBJ2-1	TRBV5-6	.	TRBD2	TGTGCCAACAGCTTGTACGGACTAGCGGGAGGGAGGGAGCAGTTCTTC	CANSLYGLAGGREQFF
13	TRBJ1-4	TRBV11-2	.	.	TGTGCCAGCAGCTTAGAGCCTTTGTCGGCGCTGGTTTTT	CASSLEPLSALVF
15	TRBJ2-5	TRBV29-1	many	.	TGCAGCGTTGGGTCAGGAGGACAGAGGCAAGAGACCCAGTACTTC	CSVGSGGQRQETQYF
14	TRBJ1-2	TRBV20-1	.	TRBD1	TGCAGTGCCCGGTCGCGACAGGGCGGGTATGGCTACACCTTC	CSARSRQGGYGYTF
12	TRBJ2-7	TRBV6-1	.	.	TGTGCCAGCGGACAGCGCTCCTACGAGCGGTACTTC	CASGQRSYERYF
14	TRBJ2-5	TRBV5-1	once	.	TGCGCCAGCAGCTTGTCACGGGGCGGGGAGACCCAGTACTTC	CASSLSRGGETQYF
17	TRBJ2-1	TRBV29-1	.	TRBD2	TGCAGCGTTGAAGTCACTAGCGGGATATCCTCCTACAATGAGCAGTTCTTC	CSVEVTSGISSYNEQFF
18	TRBJ2-6	TRBV11-2	.	.	TGCGCCAGCAGCTTACCCCAGGGTAGTATGTCTGGGGCCAACGTCCTGACCTTC	CASSLPQGSMSGANVLTF
16	TRBJ2-7	TRBV10-3	.	TRBD2	TGTGCCTTCAGTACCAAACCGGGACTAGTGGGAAACGAGCAGTACTTC	CAFSTKPGLVGNEQYF
15	TRBJ2-6	TRBV12-3/TRBV12-4	.	.	TGTGCCAGCAGTATCAGGGTAGCTGGGGCCAACGTCCTGACTTTC	CASSIRVAGANVLTF
13	TRBJ2-1	TRBV29-1	many	.	TGCAGCGTTGGACGGAGCTCCTACAATGAGCAGTTCTTC	CSVGRSSYNEQFF
12	TRBJ2-5	TRBV20-1	.	.	TGCAGTGCCAGAGGTGGACCGGAGACCCAGTACTTC	CSARGGPETQYF
14	TRBJ2-7	TRBV11-2	.	TRBD2	TGTGCCAGTAGCCGGGACTACTCAGGCTACGAGCAGTACTTC	CASSRDYSGYEQYF
17	TRBJ2-3	TRBV4-1	.	.	TGTGCCAGCCAAGGTGGGGGAGACACAGGGTTTACAGATACGCAGTGTTTT	CASQGGGDTGFTDTQCF
16	TRBJ2-2	TRBV11-2	.	.	TGTGCCAACAGCTTATACGTGGGAGAAAACCCCAGGGAGCTGTTTTTT	CANSLYVGENPRELFF
14	TRBJ1-2	TRBV7-9	.	TRBD1	TGTGCCAGCAGCTCTTCCGGACAGGGGAGAGGCTACACCTTC	CASSSSGQGRGYTF
15	TRBJ2-4	TRBV28	few	.	TGTGCCAGCAGTCCCCCCAATATCCCCAAAAACATTCAGTACTTC	CASSPPNIPKNIQYF
16	TRBJ2-7	TRBV12-3/TRBV12-4	.	TRBD2	TGTGCCAGCAGTCCCGAAACCGGGACTAGCTCCTACGAGCAGTACTTC	CASSPETGTSSYEQYF
14	TRBJ2-7	TRBV4-1	many	TRBD2	TGCGCCAGCAGTCGTGGCGGGAGTAGAGACGAGCAGTACTTC	CASSRGGSRDEQYF
16	TRBJ2-1	TRBV5-1	many	TRBD2	TGCGCCAGCAGCTTGACTAGCGGGAGCTCCTACAATGAGCAGTTCTTC	CASSLTSGSSYNEQFF
16	TRBJ2-7	TRBV6-1	.	.	TGTGCCAGCAGTGAAGATCCCGGGGTGGGGGCCTCCGAGCAGTACTTC	CASSEDPGVGASEQYF
17	TRBJ2-1	TRBV11-3	.	.	TGTGCCAGCAGCTCCCGGGGGGCGCGGACCATGAGCAATGGTCAGTTCTTC	CASSSRGARTMSNGQFF
12	TRBJ2-5	TRBV11-2	.	.	TGTCCCAGCAGCCACCTCACAGAGACCCAATACTTC	CPSSHLTETQYF
16	TRBJ2-1	TRBV6-1	many	.	TGTGCCAGCAGTGAATTTGGGGGTCTCAGCTACAATGAGCAGTTCTTC	CASSEFGGLSYNEQFF
17	TRBJ2-1	TRBV2	.	TRBD2	TGTGCCAGCAGTGAATCATGGGGTCTAGCGGGGTTTAATGAGCAGTTCTTC	CASSESWGLAGFNEQFF
16	TRBJ2-7	TRBV24-1	.	TRBD2	TGTGCCACCAGTCGTACTAGCGGGAGTGTGATGGACGAGCAGTACTTC	CATSRTSGSVMDEQYF
13	TRBJ2-7	TRBV10-3	few	.	TGTGCCACCAGGGACACCCAGGGGGGCGAGCAATACTTC	CATRDTQGGEQYF
19	TRBJ2-1	TRBV11-2	.	.	.	CDSSIYLCSVEVSGDEQFF
12	TRBJ1-1	TRBV6-2/TRBV6-3	.	.	TGTGCCAGCAGTTTACAGAGAAGAAAAGCTTTCTTT	CASSLQRRKAFF
17	TRBJ2-2	TRBV18	.	TRBD2	TGTGCCAGCTCACCACCGAGCCTAGCGGGAGTCGCGGGGGAGCTGTTTTTT	CASSPPSLAGVAGELFF